This T cell receptor beta chain appears in the sequencing data of a study of cytomegalovirus exposure and HLA in healthy donors. The PCR employed 60 Vbeta primers together with 13 Jbeta primers. Here immunoSEQ multiplex PCR was the method, and the copy in TCRdb shows in-frame clones only, minus some. Found here are about 130,000 clones, around 80% of them singletons; the top ten hold 11%. The germline V and J ends were trimmed by 0 bases and 3 bases, with 8 bases remaining between them. Germline assignment: CDR1 LGHNA and CDR2 YNFKEQ. The CDR3 length is 15 residues. The V call is TRBV4-2, the J call TRBJ2-2, with D tentatively TRBD2 (5 bases). The sample taken for sequencing was PBMCs. The sequence was obtained from a man aged 25-40 years in good health and CMV-seropositive. The chain's CDR3 is CASSQDGIDTGELFF. Written as DNA, the CDR3 is TGTGCCAGCAGCCAAGACGGGATCGACACCGGGGAGCTGTTTTTT.